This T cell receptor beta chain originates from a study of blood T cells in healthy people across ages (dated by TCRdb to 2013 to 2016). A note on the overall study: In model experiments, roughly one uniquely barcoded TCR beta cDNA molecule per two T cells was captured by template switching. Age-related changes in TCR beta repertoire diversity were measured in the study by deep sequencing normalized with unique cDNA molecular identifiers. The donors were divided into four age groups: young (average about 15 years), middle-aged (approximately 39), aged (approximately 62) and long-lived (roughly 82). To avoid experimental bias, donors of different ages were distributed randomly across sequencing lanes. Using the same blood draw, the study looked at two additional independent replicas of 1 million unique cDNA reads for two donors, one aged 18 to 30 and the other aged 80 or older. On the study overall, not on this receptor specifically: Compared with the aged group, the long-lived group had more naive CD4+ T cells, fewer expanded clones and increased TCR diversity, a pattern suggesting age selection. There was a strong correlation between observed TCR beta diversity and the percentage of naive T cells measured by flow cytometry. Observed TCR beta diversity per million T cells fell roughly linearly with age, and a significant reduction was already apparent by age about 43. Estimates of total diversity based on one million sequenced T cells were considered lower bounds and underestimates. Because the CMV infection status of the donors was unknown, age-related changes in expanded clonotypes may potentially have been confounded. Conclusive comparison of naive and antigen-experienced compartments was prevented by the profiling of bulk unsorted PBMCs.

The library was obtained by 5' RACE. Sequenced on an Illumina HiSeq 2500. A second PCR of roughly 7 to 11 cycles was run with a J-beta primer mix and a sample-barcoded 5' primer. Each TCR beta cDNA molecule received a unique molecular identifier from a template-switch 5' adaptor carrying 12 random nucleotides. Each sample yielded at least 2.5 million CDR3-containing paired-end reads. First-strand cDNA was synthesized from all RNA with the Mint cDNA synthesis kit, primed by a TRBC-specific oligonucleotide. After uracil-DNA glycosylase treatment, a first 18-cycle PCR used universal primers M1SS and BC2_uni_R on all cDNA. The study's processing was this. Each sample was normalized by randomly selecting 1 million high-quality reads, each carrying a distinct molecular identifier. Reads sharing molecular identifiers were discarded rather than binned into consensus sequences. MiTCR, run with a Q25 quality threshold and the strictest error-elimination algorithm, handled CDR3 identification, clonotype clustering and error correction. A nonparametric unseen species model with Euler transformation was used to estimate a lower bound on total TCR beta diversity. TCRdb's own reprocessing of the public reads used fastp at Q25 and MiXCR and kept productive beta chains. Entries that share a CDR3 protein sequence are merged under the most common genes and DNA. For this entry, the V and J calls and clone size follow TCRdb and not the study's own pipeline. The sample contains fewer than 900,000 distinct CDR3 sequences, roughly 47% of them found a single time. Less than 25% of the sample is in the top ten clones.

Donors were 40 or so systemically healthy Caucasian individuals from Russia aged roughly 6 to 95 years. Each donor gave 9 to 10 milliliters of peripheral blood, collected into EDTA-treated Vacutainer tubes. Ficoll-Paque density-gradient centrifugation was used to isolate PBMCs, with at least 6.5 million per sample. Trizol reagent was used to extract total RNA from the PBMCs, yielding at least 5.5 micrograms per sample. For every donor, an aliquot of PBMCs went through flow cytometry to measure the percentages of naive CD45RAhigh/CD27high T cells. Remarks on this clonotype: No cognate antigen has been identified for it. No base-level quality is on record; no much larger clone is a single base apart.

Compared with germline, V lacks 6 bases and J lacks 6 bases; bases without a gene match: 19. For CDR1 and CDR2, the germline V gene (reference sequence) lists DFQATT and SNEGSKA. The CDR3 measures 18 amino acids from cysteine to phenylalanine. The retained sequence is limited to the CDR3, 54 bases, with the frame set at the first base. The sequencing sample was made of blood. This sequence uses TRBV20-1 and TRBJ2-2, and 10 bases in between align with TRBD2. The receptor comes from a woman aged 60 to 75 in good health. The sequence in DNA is TGCAGTGCCGTTGGCCCTAGCGGGAGCGATGCAGGGTCCGGGGAGCTGTTTTTT. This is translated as CSAVGPSGSDAGSGELFF.